A single T cell receptor beta chain is shown here with its context. What it recognizes is unknown. This sample is part of a study of T cell repertoires in cytomegalovirus infection. Study-level background: Use of recently identified HLA-C-restricted and well-studied HLA-B-restricted CMV epitopes was part of the study. TCR beta signatures that were public indicated CMV infection and matching HLA type. General study results and limits: It was HLA-C-restricted CMV-specific TCR beta clonotypes that dominated the response ex vivo. Summed public TCR beta family frequency identified CMV carriers bearing the relevant HLA.

Each CDR3 protein is one row after TCRdb ran MiXCR on the reads. Counted here are 900,000 to 950,000 distinct CDR3 sequences, approximately 31% occurring once; the ten biggest clones make up roughly 13%. V was pared by 5 bases and J by 3 bases, with 19 bases between. The CDR3 is 16 amino acids. In germline, CDR1 is LNHDA, CDR2 SQIVND (reference sequence). The source material was cultured CD8+ T cells from PBMCs, sampled from culture after CMV antigen stimulation. V is TRBV19 and J is TRBJ1-2, with D possibly being TRBD1 (6 bases). The TCR was taken from a human donor in good health (CMV status not recorded). Some clones in this sample may be carry-over from other donors' samples. Here the CDR3 reads CASSANWEQGDYGYTF. CDR3 nucleotide sequence: TGTGCCAGTAGTGCCAATTGGGAACAGGGAGACTATGGCTACACCTTC.